Ten or more counts support the clone carrying this T cell receptor beta chain. Antigen unknown. Construction of TCR beta libraries was performed using quantitative 5'-RACE with molecular barcodes. One entry per CDR3 protein results from TCRdb running MiXCR on the 5' RACE reads. The sample carries about 240,000 distinct CDR3 sequences, around 7.8% recorded once. The sample originates from a study of CD8 T cells in ankylosing spondylitis. The CDR3 spans 13 residues. Per germline, CDR1 SQVTM and CDR2 ANQGSEA. V lost 4 bases, J lost 7 bases, and 14 bases lay in between. Study results and caveats: The disease-linked clones had a CD8+ phenotype and low blood frequencies. A TCR beta motif of fewer than ten highly homologous variants seemed to mark ankylosing spondylitis blood.

Sequencing was performed on blood, either unsorted or a sorted T cell fraction (not recorded which). V is TRBV29-1 and J is TRBJ2-4, with D tentatively TRBD1 (6 bases). This receptor was identified in a male donor with ankylosing spondylitis or in good health (not recorded which). CDR3 sequence: CSVVGGGQNIQYF. For the CDR3, the DNA is TGCAGCGTTGTGGGCGGAGGACAGAACATTCAGTACTTC.